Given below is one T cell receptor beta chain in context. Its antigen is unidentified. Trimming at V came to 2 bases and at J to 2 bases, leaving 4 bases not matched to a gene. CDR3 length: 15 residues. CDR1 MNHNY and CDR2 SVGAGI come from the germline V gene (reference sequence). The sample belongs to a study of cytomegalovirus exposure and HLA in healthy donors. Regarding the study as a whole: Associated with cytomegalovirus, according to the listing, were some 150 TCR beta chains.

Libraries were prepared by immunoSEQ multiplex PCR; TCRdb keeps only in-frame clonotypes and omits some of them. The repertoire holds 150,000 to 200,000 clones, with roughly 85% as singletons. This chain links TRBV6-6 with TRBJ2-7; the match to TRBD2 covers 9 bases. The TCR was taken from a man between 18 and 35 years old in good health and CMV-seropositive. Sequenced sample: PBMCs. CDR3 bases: TGTGCCAGCAGTTACGGGCTAGCGGGGACCTACGAGCAGTACTTC. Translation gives CASSYGLAGTYEQYF.